This TCR beta chain was sequenced for a study of technical replicates of blood from several donors (dated by TCRdb to about 2017). About this clone: Its specific antigen is unknown. No base qualities exist here, and no much larger clone lies one base off it.

Libraries were prepared through the immunoSEQ multiplex PCR assay. The table comes from immuneACCESS by way of TCRdb, which keeps in-frame sequences with V and J called. Part of the clones is missing from these tables; in studies checked, under half for an unresolved V gene and the rest for unknown reasons. The sample table records some 50,000 clones; about 95% of these occur just once. Roughly 0.22% of the sample goes to the ten largest clones. The CDR3, from cysteine to phenylalanine, totals 15 residues. Only the CDR3 part of the read is kept: 45 bases, read in frame from the first base. Taken from the germline V gene, the CDR1 and CDR2 loops are SGHTA and FQGNSA. The germline V and J ends show losses of 1 base and 1 base respectively, and no gene match explains 4 bases of the junction.

The origin of this receptor is a human donor in good health. The chain couples TRBV7-2 to TRBJ2-7, and TRBD2 matches 7 of the central bases. Input material: T cells isolated from PBMCs. The CDR3 is CASSLGSGRSYEQYF. Here is the DNA: TGTGCCAGCAGCTTAGGTAGCGGGCGATCCTACGAGCAGTACTTC.